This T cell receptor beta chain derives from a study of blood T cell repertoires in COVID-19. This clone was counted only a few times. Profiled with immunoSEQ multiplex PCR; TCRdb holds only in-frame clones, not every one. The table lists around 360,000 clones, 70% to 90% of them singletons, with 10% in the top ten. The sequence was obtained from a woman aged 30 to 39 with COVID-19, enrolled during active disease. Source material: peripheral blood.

The CDR3 region is CASSYPNGGQPQHF. The CDR3 nucleotides are TGTGCCAGCAGTTACCCGAACGGGGGACAGCCCCAGCATTTT. This chain joins TRBV6-2 or TRBV6-3 and TRBJ1-5; possibly TRBD1 for D (5 bases). CDR1 and CDR2 from the germline V gene are MNHEY and SVGEGT. Between the trimmed V and J ends, which lost 2 bases and 7 bases, there was a span of 12 bases. The CDR3 totals 14 residues.